The 25 T cell receptor beta chains below were found in one sample sequenced in a study of technical replicates of blood from a few donors. Clones were read by immunoSEQ multiplex PCR, and TCRdb kept only the in-frame ones, dropping some. The sample holds roughly 70,000 clones; more than 85% are singletons and the top ten take 4.7%. The sample consisted of PBMCs. The receptor set was obtained from a human donor in good health. Some clones in this sample may be carry-over from other donors' samples.

J is TRBJ2-1 and V is TRBV10-3, with D maybe TRBD1 (5 bases). CDR1 and CDR2 (germline): ENHRY, SYGVKD. V was pared by 5 bases and J by 1 base, with 12 bases between. The CDR3 is made up of 15 amino acids. CDR3 DNA: TGTGCCATCAGTCTCGGAGACAGTTCCTACAATGAGCAGTTCTTC. This sequence encodes CAISLGDSSYNEQFF.

This chain connects TRBV25-1 to TRBJ2-5, with 7 bases fitting TRBD2. This CDR3 has 14 residues. Trimming cost V 5 bases and J 5 bases; bases outside gene matches: 8. Germline CDR1 is MGHDK and CDR2 is SYGVNS. CDR3 in amino acids: CASSSAGTTETQYF. CDR3 DNA sequence: TGTGCCAGCAGTTCCGCGGGGACTACTGAGACCCAGTACTTC.

The chain combines TRBV15 with TRBJ2-5, with 10 bases lining up with TRBD2. With V trimmed by 3 bases and J by 2 bases, 3 bases remained unmatched. This CDR3 region has 15 residues. Germline values: CDR1 LNHNV, CDR2 YYDKDF (reference sequence). CDR3 protein: CATSRELAGQETQYF. In nucleotides, the CDR3 is TGTGCCACCAGCAGGGAACTAGCGGGACAAGAGACCCAGTACTTC.

The chain employs TRBV7-2 and TRBJ1-4, with a possible D match to TRBD1 (5 bases). The CDR3 has 12 residues. Trimming removed 4 bases from V and 10 bases from J, with 10 bases in between. The V gene's germline CDR1 is SGHTA and CDR2 FQGNSA. The CDR3 nucleotides read TGTGCCAGCAGCTCGGACATGGGAAAACTGTTTTTT. As protein: CASSSDMGKLFF. The variable domain in full, completed from reference TRBV7-2 and TRBJ1-4, reads GAGVSQSPSNKVTEKGKDVELRCDPISGHTALYWYRQSLGQGLEFLIYFQGNSAPDKSGLPSDRFSAERTGGSVSTLTIQRTQQEDSAVYLCASSSDMGKLFFGSGTQLSVL.

The V call is TRBV5-1, the J call TRBJ2-5; TRBD2 matches at 7 bases. V trimming: 4 bases; J trimming: 3 bases; junction bases outside the gene matches: 12. Germline V lookup: CDR1 SGHRS, CDR2 YFSETQ. CDR3 length: 16 amino acids. CDR3 DNA: TGCGCCAGCAGCGCGGGACTACGGCCCGGCGAAGAGACCCAGTACTTC. As protein: CASSAGLRPGEETQYF.

The chain links TRBV7-3 to TRBJ2-5; weak D call: TRBD2 (5 bases). V was cut by 5 bases and J by 2 bases, with 9 bases left in between. The V gene's germline CDR1 is SGHTA and CDR2 FQGTGA. CDR3 size: 13 residues. DNA for the CDR3: TGTGCCAGCAGCGCTACTAGACAAGAGACCCAGTACTTC. Residues: CASSATRQETQYF.

V and J are TRBV7-3 and TRBJ2-1; 9 bases map to TRBD2. The J segment lost 10 bases and the V segment lost 3 bases, leaving 4 bases of the junction unmatched. The CDR3 sequence is 13 residues long. CDR1 is SGHTA and CDR2 is FQGTGA in the germline V gene. The CDR3 spells CASSLAGGVEQFF. CDR3 nucleotides: TGTGCCAGCAGCTTGGCGGGGGGGGTCGAGCAGTTCTTC.

V gene TRBV4-3 combines with J gene TRBJ2-2, with 8 bases fitting TRBD1. V shed 0 bases, J shed 2 bases, and the junction held 5 bases outside the gene matches. CDR1 and CDR2 (germline): LGHNA, YSLEER. CDR3 length: 17 amino acids. In DNA, the CDR3 is TGCGCCAGCAGCCAAGAGGCCGGACAGGGAAACACCGGGGAGCTGTTTTTT. It yields the protein CASSQEAGQGNTGELFF.

The chain couples TRBV7-2 to TRBJ1-2; D is unresolved. Per the germline V gene, CDR1 is SGHTA and CDR2 is FQGNSA. V was pared by 3 bases and J by 0 bases, with 5 bases between. The CDR3 runs to 13 residues. CDR3 sequence: CASSFTPNYGYTF. For the CDR3, the DNA is TGTGCCAGCAGCTTTACACCTAACTATGGCTACACCTTC.

With regard to this clone: The same CDR3 is also encoded by other DNA sequences in this sample. The rearrangement uses TRBV9 and TRBJ2-1; 12 bases are shared with TRBD2. The germline V gene encodes CDR1 SGDLS and CDR2 YYNGEE. This CDR3 is 15 amino acids long. V shed 2 bases, J shed 4 bases, and the junction held 1 base outside the gene matches. CDR3 amino acids: CASSVGLAGYNEQFF. CDR3 in DNA: TGTGCCAGCAGCGTTGGACTAGCGGGGTACAATGAGCAGTTCTTC.

The chain combines TRBV23-1 with TRBJ2-3; tentatively, D is TRBD2 (6 bases). TRBV23-1 is an open reading frame whose function is uncertain. The V gene lost 2 bases and the J gene lost 6 bases, with 24 bases spanning the gap. CDR3 size: 18 residues. The CDR3: CASSQPSSVEIRLDTQYF. CDR3 bases: TGCGCCAGCAGTCAACCATCTAGCGTGGAGATTAGGTTGGATACGCAGTATTTT.

This clone was counted once. This sequence joins TRBV5-1 and TRBJ2-7, with TRBD1 identical over 9 bases. The V gene's germline CDR1 is SGHRS and CDR2 YFSETQ. The CDR3 is 15 residues long. With 4 bases clipped from V and 3 bases from J, the junction kept 8 bases outside the gene matches. The CDR3 sequence is CASSPGQGGNYEQYF. The CDR3 nucleotides are TGCGCCAGCAGCCCGGGACAGGGTGGAAACTACGAGCAGTACTTC.

A few counts support this clone. The chain employs TRBV11-2 and TRBJ1-5; possibly TRBD1 for D (6 bases). From germline, CDR1 is SGHAT and CDR2 FQNNGV. This CDR3 contains 17 residues. V gave up 5 bases and J gave up 1 base, with 18 bases separating them. CDR3 sequence: CASSPKGDGRSNQPQHF. The CDR3 region has the DNA TGTGCCAGCAGCCCCAAGGGGGACGGAAGGAGCAATCAGCCCCAGCATTTT.

This chain uses TRBV29-1 with TRBJ1-5; 9 bases line up with TRBD1. Looked up from germline, CDR1 is SQVTM and CDR2 is ANQGSEA. The length of the CDR3 is 14 residues. V was pared by 4 bases and J by 1 base, with 2 bases of the junction left unmatched. CDR3 nucleotide sequence: TGCAGCGTTGGGACAGGGGAGAGCAATCAGCCCCAGCATTTT. It encodes CSVGTGESNQPQHF.

This chain connects TRBV29-1 to TRBJ1-2; 9 bases fit TRBD1. Germline loops: CDR1 SQVTM, CDR2 ANQGSEA. This CDR3 comprises 14 residues. The ends lost 3 bases at V and 7 bases at J; junction bases unmatched: 9. CDR3 amino acids: CSVDRTGAFGGYTF. The CDR3 bases are TGCAGCGTTGACCGGACAGGGGCCTTTGGTGGCTACACCTTC. Supplemented by reference TRBV29-1 and TRBJ1-2, the full variable domain reads SAVISQKPSRDICQRGTSLTIQCQVDSQVTMMFWYRQQPGQSLTLIATANQGSEATYESGFVIDKFPISRPNLTFSTLTVSNMSPEDSSIYLCSVDRTGAFGGYTFGSGTRLTVV.

The chain links TRBV7-2 to TRBJ1-1, with D maybe TRBD1 (6 bases). V was shortened by 2 bases and J by 5 bases, with 12 bases between the two germline ends. This CDR3 is 14 amino acids long. Looked up from germline, CDR1 is SGHTA and CDR2 is FQGNSA. DNA of the CDR3: TGTGCCAGCAGCTTAAGGGGGTTTGGGACTGAAGCTTTCTTT. This gives the protein CASSLRGFGTEAFF.

The V gene is TRBV6-5, the J gene TRBJ2-7; 8 bases match TRBD2. V lost 4 bases and J lost 5; bases outside the gene matches: 7. The germline V gene encodes CDR1 MNHEY and CDR2 SVGAGI. This CDR3 spans 14 amino acids. As DNA, the CDR3 is TGTGCCAGCAGTTTTGCCGAGACTAGCGACGAGCAGTACTTC. Translating it yields CASSFAETSDEQYF.

This chain uses TRBV5-6 with TRBJ2-2; 10 bases align to TRBD1. The J segment lost 6 bases and the V segment lost 2 bases, leaving 10 bases of the junction unmatched. Germline V CDR1 and CDR2: SGHDT, YYEEEE. The CDR3 covers 17 residues. As DNA, the CDR3 is TGTGCCAGCAGCTTTCCGGGCCGGACAGGGGGATCCGGGGAGCTGTTTTTT. Encoded protein: CASSFPGRTGGSGELFF. Using reference TRBV5-6 and TRBJ2-2 for the parts outside the CDR3, the full variable domain is DAGVTQSPTHLIKTRGQQVTLRCSPKSGHDTVSWYQQALGQGPQFIFQYYEEEERQRGNFPDRFSGHQFPNYSSELNVNALLLGDSALYLCASSFPGRTGGSGELFFGEGSRLTVL.

This clone has a handful of counts. The chain links TRBV5-8 to TRBJ1-1; D uncertain. Trimming stripped 6 bases from V and 3 bases from J, with 12 bases between. The CDR3 is 13 residues long. Germline V lookup: CDR1 SGHTS, CDR2 YDEGEE. The CDR3 sequence is CASIVSRDTEAFF. The CDR3 DNA reads as TGTGCCAGCATAGTTTCTCGTGACACTGAAGCTTTCTTT.

The chain links TRBV18 to TRBJ2-7; perhaps TRBD2 as D (5 bases). This CDR3 has 13 amino acids. From germline, CDR1 is KGHSH and CDR2 LQKENI. V was clipped by 6 bases and J by 2 bases, with 11 bases between them. The CDR3 coding sequence is TGTGCCAGCTCCCGGGGAGAGGCCTACGAGCAGTACTTC. It is translated as CASSRGEAYEQYF.

This clone has a single count. The chain uses TRBV29-1 and TRBJ2-7; D is perhaps TRBD1 (7 bases). CDR1 SQVTM and CDR2 ANQGSEA come from the germline V gene. V was trimmed by 6 bases and J by 3 bases, leaving 12 bases between them. The CDR3 is made up of 12 amino acids. The CDR3 here is CSVRQGGYEQYF. The CDR3 bases are TGCAGCGTCCGACAGGGAGGCTACGAGCAGTACTTC.

V is TRBV5-4 and J is TRBJ1-2; no firm D call. Germline CDR1 and CDR2: SGHNT and YYREEE (reference sequence). Trimming stripped 4 bases from V and 4 bases from J, with 11 bases between. The CDR3 is 13 amino acids. The CDR3 loop reads CASSLNRGYGYTF. The DNA for the CDR3 is TGTGCCAGCAGCCTAAACCGGGGCTATGGCTACACCTTC.

The rearrangement uses TRBV5-4 and TRBJ2-3, with D maybe TRBD2 (6 bases). The CDR3 runs 14 residues. V was pared by 4 bases and J by 6 bases, with 15 bases between. Germline V gene lookup returns CDR1 SGHNT and CDR2 YYREEE (reference sequence). DNA for the CDR3: TGTGCCAGCAGCCCGCGGCGGGCGGGGGATACGCAGTATTTT. The encoded protein is CASSPRRAGDTQYF. The full variable domain, completed using reference TRBV5-4 and TRBJ2-3, is ETGVTQSPTHLIKTRGQQVTLRCSSQSGHNTVSWYQQALGQGPQFIFQYYREEENGRGNFPPRFSGLQFPNYSSELNVNALELDDSALYLCASSPRRAGDTQYFGPGTRLTVL.

The V gene is TRBV5-5, the J gene TRBJ1-2; D unclear. The V end lost 0 bases, the J end lost 4 bases, and 19 bases lay between the germline ends. The CDR3 has 17 amino acids. Looked up from germline, CDR1 is SGHKS and CDR2 is YYEKEE (reference sequence). The CDR3 DNA follows: TGTGCCAGCAGCTTGGCCTCTCAGGCGCCCGTCGGCTATGGCTACACCTTC. Translating gives CASSLASQAPVGYGYTF.

The chain recombines TRBV10-3 with TRBJ2-3; perhaps TRBD1 as D (6 bases). CDR3 size: 15 residues. CDR1 and CDR2 (germline): ENHRY, SYGVKD. Between the trimmed V and J ends, which lost 2 bases and 4 bases, there was a span of 13 bases. The CDR3 protein is CAISENGQQSDTQYF. In DNA, the CDR3 is TGTGCCATCAGTGAGAACGGACAGCAATCAGATACGCAGTATTTT.